The 26 T cell receptor beta chains presented below share a single source sample, sequenced in a study of blood T cells in healthy people across ages. Next came a second PCR, run for about 7 to 12 cycles, which used a sample-barcoded 5' primer along with a J-beta primer mix. TCRdb passed the 5' RACE reads through MiXCR, listing each CDR3 protein once. The table lists 600,000 or so distinct CDR3 sequences, roughly 31% of them singletons. The sequenced sample consisted of blood. The receptors originated from a woman aged 80 or over in good health.

The rearrangement uses TRBV5-1 and TRBJ2-1; tentatively, D is TRBD2 (7 bases). The J call may not be correct, given that the DNA end is closer to TRBJ2-7. The CDR3 is 16 amino acids. Germline assignment: CDR1 SGHRS and CDR2 YFSETQ. For the CDR3, the DNA is TGCGCCAGCAGATATGGCGGGGGCAATGTATACAATGAGCAGTACTTC. Protein sequence: CASRYGGGNVYNEQYF.

The table lists this clonotype with many counts. V usage is TRBV20-1 and J usage is TRBJ1-5; TRBD1 aligns across 8 bases. Per germline, CDR1 DFQATT and CDR2 SNEGSKA (reference sequence). The CDR3 has 16 amino acids. After removal of 2 bases from V and 3 bases from J, the junction contained 9 bases not matched to a gene. The CDR3 nucleotides read TGCAGTGCTAGAAAGACAGGGGCCGGCGACAATCAGCCCCAGCATTTT. Its translation: CSARKTGAGDNQPQHF.

Comment on this clonotype: A much larger clone differs from this one at a single base, so this may be a read error. V usage is TRBV29-1 and J usage is TRBJ2-7, with a possible D match to TRBD2 (5 bases). The germline CDR1 and CDR2 sequences are SQVTM and ANQGSEA. V was cut by 1 base and J by 2 bases, with 9 bases left in between. This CDR3 contains 13 residues. The CDR3 bases are TGCAGCGTTGAAGGTAGGGAGACCTACGAGCAGTACTTC. This translates into CSVEGRETYEQYF.

This clonotype was seen repeatedly, ten times or more. The chain has TRBV7-2 and TRBJ2-3; D is unresolved. CDR1 and CDR2 (germline): SGHTA, FQGNSA. This CDR3 is built from 15 residues. V gave up 1 base and J gave up 1 base, with 9 bases separating them. In DNA form, the CDR3 reads TGTGCCAGCAGCTTAGTTCCGCGGCGCACAGATACGCAGTATTTT. It is translated as CASSLVPRRTDTQYF.

The chain has TRBV10-3 and TRBJ1-1; a weak D match, TRBD1 (5 bases). Germline V lookup: CDR1 ENHRY, CDR2 SYGVKD. V lost 0 bases and J 5 bases, leaving 16 bases between the germline ends. This CDR3 contains 16 residues. The CDR3 reads CAISESPGPNRTEAFF. CDR3 coding DNA: TGTGCCATCAGTGAGTCACCGGGACCTAATCGGACTGAAGCTTTCTTT.

This clonotype was counted many times. The V and J genes are TRBV7-2 and TRBJ2-3; TRBD2 matches 8 bases. CDR3 length: 16 residues. V trimming: 5 bases; J trimming: 1 base; junction bases outside the gene matches: 8. Per germline, CDR1 SGHTA and CDR2 FQGNSA. The CDR3, as DNA: TGTGCCAGCAGCACCCCCGCGGGGGGCCGCACAGATACGCAGTATTTT. Residues: CASSTPAGGRTDTQYF.

Regarding this clonotype: The junction shows a germline mismatch at one end, possibly a read error. The chain employs TRBV2 and TRBJ1-5; weak D call: TRBD1 (6 bases). CDR1 SNHLY and CDR2 FYNNEI come from the germline V gene. This CDR3 is 15 amino acids long. CDR3 in amino acids: CASSGARGSNRPQHF. The DNA for the CDR3 is TGTGCCAGCAGTGGGGCCAGGGGTAGCAATCGGCCCCAGCATTTT. Looking up the rest from reference TRBV2 and TRBJ1-5 gives the full variable domain: EPEVTQTPSHQVTQMGQEVILRCVPISNHLYFYWYRQILGQKVEFLVSFYNNEISEKSEIFDDQFSVERPDGSNFTLKIRSTKLEDSAMYFCASSGARGSNRPQHFGDGTRLSIL.

This clonotype has just a few counts. The chain is built from TRBV20-1 and TRBJ1-1; 10 bases are a match to TRBD1. The CDR3 loop spans 16 amino acids. Germline CDR1 is DFQATT and CDR2 is SNEGSKA (reference sequence). Trimming at V came to 0 bases and at J to 6 bases, leaving 10 bases not matched to a gene. CDR3 sequence: CSAREPTGGSYAEAFF. The CDR3, as DNA: TGCAGTGCTAGAGAGCCGACAGGGGGCAGTTACGCTGAAGCTTTCTTT.

The chain couples TRBV20-1 to TRBJ2-3; D ambiguous. The germline V gene has CDR1 DFQATT and CDR2 SNEGSKA (reference sequence). The CDR3 loop spans 14 amino acids. The V and J ends lost 8 bases and 0 bases respectively, with 15 bases between them. The CDR3 coding sequence is TGCAGTCCAAGGCTCGCGACTAGCACAGATACGCAGTATTTT. Its translation is CSPRLATSTDTQYF.

In its sample, this clonotype was seen many times. V and J are TRBV27 and TRBJ1-6; a possible D gene is TRBD1 (5 bases). The germline gives CDR1 MNHEY, CDR2 SMNVEV (reference sequence). The CDR3 sequence is 13 residues long. Trimming shortened V by 3 bases and J by 9 bases, and 9 bases separated the two germline ends. CDR3 in amino acids: CASSFDRGSPLHF. In DNA form, the CDR3 reads TGTGCCAGCAGTTTTGACAGAGGTTCACCCCTCCACTTT.

Regarding this clonotype: A much more abundant neighbour one base away suggests this may be a read error. The rearrangement joins TRBV7-2 to TRBJ2-3, with unresolved D. The V end lost 11 bases, the J end lost 0 bases, and 12 bases lay between the germline ends. Germline V gene data show CDR1 as SGHTA and CDR2 as FQGNSA. The CDR3 contains 13 residues. The CDR3 protein is CAGRQRSTDTQYF. CDR3 nucleotides: TGTGCCGGCCGGCAGCGTAGCACAGATACGCAGTATTTT.

This clonotype was seen repeatedly, ten times or more. The rearrangement links TRBV7-3 to TRBJ2-7; 9 nucleotides agree with TRBD1. The J segment lost 5 bases and the V segment lost 5 bases, leaving 4 bases of the junction unmatched. The CDR3 is 13 residues long. From germline, CDR1 is SGHTA and CDR2 FQGTGA. The CDR3 region is CASSQQGAHEQYF. CDR3 DNA sequence: TGTGCCAGCAGCCAACAGGGGGCGCACGAGCAGTACTTC. The full variable domain, its missing parts supplied by reference TRBV7-3 and TRBJ2-7, is GAGVSQTPSNKVTEKGKYVELRCDPISGHTALYWYRQSLGQGPEFLIYFQGTGAADDSGLPNDRFFAVRPEGSVSTLKIQRTERGDSAVYLCASSQQGAHEQYFGPGTRLTVT.

V and J are TRBV6-2 or TRBV6-3 and TRBJ1-5; D call uncertain. The CDR3 is 15 residues long. V was cut by 6 bases and J by 5 bases, with 17 bases left in between. CDR1 and CDR2 (germline): MNHEY, SVGEGT. Here the CDR3 DNA reads TGTGCCAGCAGACCCCCGGGAGATATATATCAGCCCCAGCATTTT. Protein sequence: CASRPPGDIYQPQHF.

The V gene is TRBV18, the J gene TRBJ2-3; a possible D gene is TRBD2 (5 bases). Trimming took off 6 bases at V and 4 bases at J, with 11 bases between the two ends. There are 13 residues in the CDR3. The germline CDR1 and CDR2 sequences are KGHSH and LQKENI. CDR3 protein: CASSVLRADTQYF. CDR3 nucleotides: TGTGCCAGCTCCGTTCTGAGGGCAGATACGCAGTATTTT.

There are many counts of this clonotype. The V gene is TRBV6-6, the J gene TRBJ2-5; 12 nucleotides line up with TRBD1. The CDR3 runs to 16 residues. J gave up 5 bases and V 4 bases, and 8 bases lay outside the gene matches. The germline V gene has CDR1 MNHNY and CDR2 SVGAGI (reference sequence). The DNA of the CDR3 is TGTGCCAGCAGTTCCCGGGACAGGGGGCGGGGTGAGACCCAGTACTTC. Translating it yields CASSSRDRGRGETQYF.

CDR3 protein: CASSASWGSYNEQYF. The CDR3 DNA follows: TGTGCCAGCAGCGCATCATGGGGGTCCTACAATGAGCAGTACTTC. The chain recombines TRBV3-1 with TRBJ2-1; D is tentatively TRBD1 or TRBD2 (5 bases each). The closer fit of TRBJ2-7 to the DNA end suggests the J call may be wrong. CDR1 LGHDT and CDR2 YNNKEL come from the germline V gene (reference sequence). The CDR3 extends over 15 amino acids.

There are a few counts of this clonotype. The rearrangement uses TRBV3-1 and TRBJ1-5, with TRBD1 matching over 7 bases. CDR1 and CDR2 (germline): LGHDT, YNNKEL (reference sequence). The junction had 7 bases not matched to a gene; V was cut back by 1 base and J by 4 bases. The CDR3 totals 16 residues. The DNA for the CDR3 is TGTGCCAGCAGCCAAGGTACAGGGGTAGGGAATCAGCCCCAGCATTTT. It translates to CASSQGTGVGNQPQHF.

This clonotype was picked up a small number of times. The rearrangement joins TRBV9 to TRBJ1-2, with D possibly TRBD1 on 5 matching bases. Germline loops: CDR1 SGDLS, CDR2 YYNGEE. V lost 0 bases and J lost 2, with 14 bases in between. CDR3 size: 16 residues. CDR3: CASSVDGDPINYGYTF. CDR3 in DNA: TGTGCCAGCAGCGTAGACGGGGACCCCATAAACTATGGCTACACCTTC.

V is TRBV20-1 and J is TRBJ2-1; 15 nucleotides agree with TRBD2. Trimming cost V 1 base and J 8 bases; bases outside gene matches: 9. Germline V gene lookup returns CDR1 DFQATT and CDR2 SNEGSKA (reference sequence). CDR3 length: 17 amino acids. CDR3 DNA sequence: TGCAGTGCTAGAGCTTCCCGGACTAGCGGGAGGGCGTATGAGCAGTTCTTC. It specifies CSARASRTSGRAYEQFF.

The V call is TRBV10-3, the J call TRBJ1-1, with D perhaps matching TRBD1 (5 bases). The CDR3 has 12 amino acids. Trimming took 8 bases from V and 6 from J, leaving 13 bases between them. The germline V gene encodes CDR1 ENHRY and CDR2 SYGVKD. The CDR3 nucleotides are TGTGCCATCGGTCGGGGCGGGGCTGAAGCTTTCTTT. Amino acid sequence: CAIGRGGAEAFF.

This clonotype was counted many times. The chain links TRBV20-1 to TRBJ1-5, with D tentatively TRBD1 (6 bases). The germline gives CDR1 DFQATT, CDR2 SNEGSKA (reference sequence). Deletions cut 2 bases from V and 7 bases from J, with 15 bases between. The CDR3 contains 14 residues. The CDR3 DNA is TGCAGTGCTAGATTAATCCGGGGGCACCAGCCCCAGCATTTT. Its translation: CSARLIRGHQPQHF.

Note on this clonotype: This may arise from a read error, as a much more abundant clone is one base away. CDR3 DNA: TGCGCCAGCAGCTATGACTTAGTTGGTGAGCAGTACTTC. Translated, it gives CASSYDLVGEQYF. The chain carries TRBV5-1 and TRBJ2-5; no reliable D call. The CDR3 is 13 amino acids. Trimming shortened V by 3 bases and J by 11 bases, and 17 bases separated the two germline ends. Germline CDR1 reads SGHRS; CDR2 reads YFSETQ.

About this clonotype itself: It may be a read error: a sequence one base away is much more abundant. The chain carries TRBV10-3 and TRBJ2-3; perhaps D is TRBD1 or TRBD2 (5 bases each). Germline V gene data show CDR1 as ENHRY and CDR2 as SYGVKD. This CDR3 has 13 amino acids. The CDR3 coding sequence is TGTGCCAGTTTGAGGGGAGAGACAGATACGCTGTATTTT. It is translated as CASLRGETDTLYF.

The CDR3: CASSSGLAGTYKQYF. CDR3 nucleotide sequence: TGCGCCAGCAGCTCGGGACTAGCGGGAACCTACAAGCAGTACTTC. The genes are TRBV5-1 and TRBJ2-4; the match to TRBD2 covers 13 bases. Germline lookup yields CDR1 SGHRS and CDR2 YFSETQ. J was trimmed by 13 bases and V by 3 bases; bases with no gene match: 10. The CDR3 is made up of 15 amino acids. The whole variable domain, remainder taken from reference TRBV5-1 and TRBJ2-4, is KAGVTQTPRYLIKTRGQQVTLSCSPISGHRSVSWYQQTPGQGLQFLFEYFSETQRNKGNFPGRFSGRQFSNSRSEMNVSTLELGDSALYLCASSSGLAGTYKQYFGAGTRLSVL.

This clonotype was picked up many times. CDR3 bases: TGTGCCAGCTCTCCTTTGGGGGACAATAACGAGCAGTACTTC. It encodes CASSPLGDNNEQYF. This chain connects TRBV18 to TRBJ2-7, with D maybe TRBD1 (6 bases). Trimming stripped 6 bases from V and 5 bases from J, with 17 bases between. CDR3 size: 14 residues. Germline CDR1 KGHSH, CDR2 LQKENI.

Of note for this clonotype: A much bigger clone sits one base away, suggesting this may be a read error. J is TRBJ2-3 and V is TRBV7-9; the match to TRBD2 covers 13 bases. The V gene end was trimmed by 4 bases and the J gene end by 0 bases; junction bases not matched to a gene: 13. Germline values: CDR1 SEHNR, CDR2 FQNEAQ (reference sequence). The CDR3 is 20 amino acids. CDR3 nucleotide sequence: TGTGCCAGCAGCTCCAGGCCCGGGACTAGCGGGGCCCCTAGCACAGATACGCAGTATTTT. The encoded protein is CASSSRPGTSGAPSTDTQYF.